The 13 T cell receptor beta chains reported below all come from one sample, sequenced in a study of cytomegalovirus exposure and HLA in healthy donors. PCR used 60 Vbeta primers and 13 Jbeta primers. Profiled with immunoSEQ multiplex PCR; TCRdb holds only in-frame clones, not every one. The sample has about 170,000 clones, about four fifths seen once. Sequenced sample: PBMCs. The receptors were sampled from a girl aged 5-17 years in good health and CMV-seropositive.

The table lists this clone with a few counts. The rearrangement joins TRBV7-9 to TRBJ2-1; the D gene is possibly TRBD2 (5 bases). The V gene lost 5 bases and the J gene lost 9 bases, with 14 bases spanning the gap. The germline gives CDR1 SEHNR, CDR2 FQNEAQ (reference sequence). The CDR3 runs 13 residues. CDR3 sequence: CASSPRTVGEQFF. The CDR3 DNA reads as TGTGCCAGCAGCCCGAGGACTGTTGGTGAGCAGTTCTTC.

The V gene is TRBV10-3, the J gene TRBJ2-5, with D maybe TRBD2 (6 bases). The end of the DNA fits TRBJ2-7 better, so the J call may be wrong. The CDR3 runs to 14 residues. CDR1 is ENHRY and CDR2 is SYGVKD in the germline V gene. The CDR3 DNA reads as TGTGCCATCAGTGAGGGGGGGTCACGCGACGAGCAGTACTTC. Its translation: CAISEGGSRDEQYF.

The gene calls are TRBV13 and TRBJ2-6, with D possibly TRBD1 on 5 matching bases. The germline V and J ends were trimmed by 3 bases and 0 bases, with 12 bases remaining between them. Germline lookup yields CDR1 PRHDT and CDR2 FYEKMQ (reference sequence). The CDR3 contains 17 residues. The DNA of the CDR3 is TGTGCCAGCAGCTTGCCGACAGCTCCCTCTGGGGCCAACGTCCTGACTTTC. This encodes CASSLPTAPSGANVLTF.

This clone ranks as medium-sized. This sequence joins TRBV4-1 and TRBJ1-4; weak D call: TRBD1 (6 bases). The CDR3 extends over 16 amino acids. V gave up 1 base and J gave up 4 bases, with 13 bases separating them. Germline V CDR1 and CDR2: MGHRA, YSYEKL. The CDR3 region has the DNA TGCGCCAGCAGCCAAGGAACAGGGACGGGTAATGAAAAACTGTTTTTT. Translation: CASSQGTGTGNEKLFF.

CDR3 nucleotides: TGTGCCTGGAGTGAGCGGGAGCTTGGGAGGGAGTTCTTC. Translating it yields CAWSERELGREFF. V usage is TRBV30 and J usage is TRBJ2-1; 8 bases match TRBD2. With V trimmed by 1 base and J by 14 bases, 10 bases remained unmatched. CDR1 and CDR2 (germline): GTSNPN, SVGIG (reference sequence). CDR3 length: 13 residues.

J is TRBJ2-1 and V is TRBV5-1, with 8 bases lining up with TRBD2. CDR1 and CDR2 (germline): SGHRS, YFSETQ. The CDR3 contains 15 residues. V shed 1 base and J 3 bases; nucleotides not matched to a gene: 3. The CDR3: CASSLFRGGYNEQFF. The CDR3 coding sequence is TGCGCCAGCAGCTTGTTTCGGGGGGGCTACAATGAGCAGTTCTTC.

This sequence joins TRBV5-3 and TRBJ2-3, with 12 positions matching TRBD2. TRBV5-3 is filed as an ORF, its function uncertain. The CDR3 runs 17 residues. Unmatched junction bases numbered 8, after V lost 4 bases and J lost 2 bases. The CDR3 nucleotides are TGTGCCAGAAGCGCCACTAGCGGGGGGACTAACACAGATACGCAGTATTTT. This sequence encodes CARSATSGGTNTDTQYF.

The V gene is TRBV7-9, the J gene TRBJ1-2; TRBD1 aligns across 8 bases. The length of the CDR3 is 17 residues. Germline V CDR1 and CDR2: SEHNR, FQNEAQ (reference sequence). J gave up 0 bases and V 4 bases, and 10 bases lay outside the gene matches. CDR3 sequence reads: CASSSSPGQASNYGYTF. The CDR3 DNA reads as TGTGCCAGCAGCTCCTCCCCGGGACAGGCATCTAACTATGGCTACACCTTC.

The CDR3 DNA is TGTGCCAGCAGCCAGCACAGCTCCTACAATGAGCAGTTCTTC. This translates into CASSQHSSYNEQFF. This chain joins TRBV7-3 and TRBJ2-1; D unclear. Germline values: CDR1 SGHTA, CDR2 FQGTGA. CDR3 length equals 14 residues. V lost 5 bases and J lost 0, with 8 bases in between.

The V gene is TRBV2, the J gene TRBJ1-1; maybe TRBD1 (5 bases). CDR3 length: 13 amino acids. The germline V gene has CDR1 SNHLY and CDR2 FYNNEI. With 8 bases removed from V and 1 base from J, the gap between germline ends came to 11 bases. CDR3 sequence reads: CASREDRNTEAFF. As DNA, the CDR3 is TGTGCCAGCCGAGAAGACAGGAACACTGAAGCTTTCTTT.

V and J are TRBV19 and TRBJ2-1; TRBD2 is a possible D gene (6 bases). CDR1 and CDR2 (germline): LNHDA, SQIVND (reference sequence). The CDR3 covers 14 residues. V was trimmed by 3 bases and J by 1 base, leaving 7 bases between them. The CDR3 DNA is TGTGCCAGTAGTATGGGGACTTCCTACAATGAGCAGTTCTTC. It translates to CASSMGTSYNEQFF. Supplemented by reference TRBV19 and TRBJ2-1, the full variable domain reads DGGITQSPKYLFRKEGQNVTLSCEQNLNHDAMYWYRQDPGQGLRLIYYSQIVNDFQKGDIAEGYSVSREKKESFPLTVTSAQKNPTAFYLCASSMGTSYNEQFFGPGTRLTVL.

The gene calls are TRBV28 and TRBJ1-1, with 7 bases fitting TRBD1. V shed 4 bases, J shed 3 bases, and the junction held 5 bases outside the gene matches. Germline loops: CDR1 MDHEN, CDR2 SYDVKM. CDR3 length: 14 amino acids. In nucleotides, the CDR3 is TGTGCCAGCAGTTACAGGGGAACGGACACTGAAGCTTTCTTT. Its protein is CASSYRGTDTEAFF.

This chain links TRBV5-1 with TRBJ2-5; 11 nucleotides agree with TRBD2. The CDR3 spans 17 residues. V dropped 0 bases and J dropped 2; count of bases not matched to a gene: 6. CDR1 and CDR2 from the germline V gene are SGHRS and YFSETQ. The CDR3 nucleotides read TGCGCCAGCAGCTTGGACACTAGCGGGGGAGGGCAAGAGACCCAGTACTTC. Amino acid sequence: CASSLDTSGGGQETQYF.